This T cell receptor beta chain was retrieved from a study of T cell responses to AZD1222 COVID-19 vaccine. As to this clone: What it binds is not known.

Method: immunoSEQ multiplex PCR; TCRdb's copy keeps in-frame clones and lacks some. The data hold about 140,000 clones, with approximately 90% observed a single time. Germline CDR1 MNHEY, CDR2 SMNVEV (reference sequence). V gave up 1 base and J gave up 8 bases, with 5 bases separating them. This CDR3 region has 12 residues. Findings and caveats of the study: In all cases, repertoires were sampled only after the peak T cell response. Seropositive status at baseline applied to only five or six AZD1222 recipients. Donors, mostly white British, included more females; clonal diversity was possibly underestimated.

The TCR originated in an adult in good health. The sample consisted of peripheral blood, taken on day 0 of AZD1222 vaccination. This chain joins TRBV27 and TRBJ1-4; D remains ambiguous. The CDR3 is CASSLLGEKLFF. The CDR3 bases are TGTGCCAGCAGTTTATTGGGGGAAAAACTGTTTTTT.